The 7 T cell receptor beta chains below come from one sample, sequenced in a study of regulatory T cells in long-lasting Graves disease. Indicated time point: newly diagnosed GD, antithyroid drugs for less than 3 months. The TCR library was prepared using RNA isolated from PBMCs. Arm-PCR of CDR3 regions and iRepertoire HTBI primers were used to build TCR beta libraries. One entry per CDR3 protein, called by TCRdb with MiXCR from the multiplex PCR reads. The sample yields approximately 300,000 distinct CDR3 sequences, over 15% seen once. The sample here was peripheral blood mononuclear cells (PBMCs), taken at new diagnosis, from a patient treated with antithyroid drugs. The source of these receptors is a female donor with Graves disease.

On this clonotype: A far bigger clonotype differs at one base, so this is likely a read error. The J gene is TRBJ2-3, the V gene TRBV11-3, with 8 nucleotides matching TRBD1. TRBJ2-1 explains the end of the DNA better; the J call may be wrong. The CDR3 covers 15 residues. Germline V gene data show CDR1 as SGHNT and CDR2 as YENEEA. Here the CDR3 reads CASSGQGEGYSEQFF. As DNA, the CDR3 is TGTGCCAGCAGCGGACAGGGCGAAGGATACAGTGAGCAGTTCTTC.

Notes on this clonotype: One junction end disagrees with the germline gene, perhaps due to a read error. The chain joins TRBV12-3 or TRBV12-4 to TRBJ2-7; 13 bases align to TRBD2. This CDR3 contains 14 residues. CDR3 nucleotide sequence: TGTGCCAGCAGACTAGCGGGAGGGCCGGGAGAGCGGTACTTC. It is translated as CASRLAGGPGERYF.

V is TRBV12-3 or TRBV12-4 and J is TRBJ1-4; no firm D call. The CDR3 is 15 amino acids. The V end lost 6 bases, the J end lost 5 bases, and 16 bases lay between the germline ends. CDR3 DNA sequence: TGTGCCAGCAGCCAAGCCCCGGACGGGAATGAAAAACTGTTTTTT. It is translated as CASSQAPDGNEKLFF.

This chain joins TRBV19 and TRBJ2-1; a possible D gene is TRBD1 (6 bases). Trimming stripped 6 bases from V and 5 bases from J, with 17 bases between. There are 15 residues in the CDR3. Germline V CDR1 and CDR2: LNHDA, SQIVND (reference sequence). DNA of the CDR3: TGTGCCAGTAGCCATTGGACAGTTAGTAACAATGAGCAGTTCTTC. It codes for CASSHWTVSNNEQFF.

This clonotype has a count of ten or more. The chain is built from TRBV10-3 and TRBJ2-3; maybe TRBD1 (8 bases). V was shortened by 11 bases and J by 2 bases, with 26 bases between the two germline ends. From germline, CDR1 is ENHRY and CDR2 SYGVKD. The CDR3 consists of 17 residues. CDR3 nucleotides: TGTGCCGCCAAGAGCGGGACAGGCGAGGGGACCACAGATACGCAGTATTTT. It encodes CAAKSGTGEGTTDTQYF.

In its sample, this clonotype was seen many times. The chain links TRBV5-1 to TRBJ2-7; weak D call: TRBD2 (5 bases). The CDR3 totals 14 residues. Trimming pared 2 bases from V and 3 bases from J, leaving 12 bases between. Per germline, CDR1 SGHRS and CDR2 YFSETQ. CDR3 sequence: CASSFPGLGYEQYF. Written as DNA, the CDR3 is TGCGCCAGCAGCTTCCCGGGGTTAGGCTACGAGCAGTACTTC.

The chain joins TRBV4-2 to TRBJ1-6; maybe TRBD1 (5 bases). This CDR3 contains 16 residues. Germline assignment: CDR1 LGHNA and CDR2 YNFKEQ. V gave up 3 bases and J gave up 1 base, with 10 bases separating them. The CDR3 bases are TGTGCCAGCAGCCATGGGGGACCGTCCTATAATTCACCCCTCCACTTT. Amino acid sequence: CASSHGGPSYNSPLHF.